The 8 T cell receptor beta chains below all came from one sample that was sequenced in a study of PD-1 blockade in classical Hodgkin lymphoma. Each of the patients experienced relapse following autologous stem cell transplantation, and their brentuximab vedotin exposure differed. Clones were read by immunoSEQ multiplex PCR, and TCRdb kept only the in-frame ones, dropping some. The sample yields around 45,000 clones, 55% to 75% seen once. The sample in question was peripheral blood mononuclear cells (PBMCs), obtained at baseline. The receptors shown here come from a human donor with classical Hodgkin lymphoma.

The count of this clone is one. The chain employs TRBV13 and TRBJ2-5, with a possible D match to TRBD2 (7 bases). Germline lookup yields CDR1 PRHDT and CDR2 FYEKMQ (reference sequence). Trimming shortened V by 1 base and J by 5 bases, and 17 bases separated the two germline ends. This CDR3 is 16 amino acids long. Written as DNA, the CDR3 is TGTGCCAGCAGCTTAGTAAAACAGGGAGGGAGGGAGACCCAGTACTTC. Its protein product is CASSLVKQGGRETQYF.

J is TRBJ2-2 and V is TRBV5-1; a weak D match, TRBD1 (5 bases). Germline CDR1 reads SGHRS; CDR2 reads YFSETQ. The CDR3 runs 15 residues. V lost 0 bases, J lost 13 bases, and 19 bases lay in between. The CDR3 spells CASSLAGQGRKGLFF. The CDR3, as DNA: TGCGCCAGCAGCTTGGCGGGTCAGGGAAGGAAGGGGCTGTTTTTT. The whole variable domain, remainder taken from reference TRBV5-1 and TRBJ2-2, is KAGVTQTPRYLIKTRGQQVTLSCSPISGHRSVSWYQQTPGQGLQFLFEYFSETQRNKGNFPGRFSGRQFSNSRSEMNVSTLELGDSALYLCASSLAGQGRKGLFFGEGSRLTVL.

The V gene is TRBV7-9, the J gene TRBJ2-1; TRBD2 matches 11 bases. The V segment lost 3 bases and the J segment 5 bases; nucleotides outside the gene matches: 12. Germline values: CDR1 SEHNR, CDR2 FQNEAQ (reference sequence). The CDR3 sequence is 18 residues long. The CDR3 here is CASSLLPISGRDHNEQFF. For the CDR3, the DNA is TGTGCCAGCAGCTTGCTCCCGATTAGCGGGAGGGATCACAATGAGCAGTTCTTC.

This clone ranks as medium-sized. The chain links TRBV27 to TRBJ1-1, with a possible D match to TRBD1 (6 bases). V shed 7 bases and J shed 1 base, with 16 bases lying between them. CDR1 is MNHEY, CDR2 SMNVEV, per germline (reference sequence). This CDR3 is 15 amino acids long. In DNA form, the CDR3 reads TGTGCCAGCACCCCGGGGGCAGGGAAGAACACTGAAGCTTTCTTT. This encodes CASTPGAGKNTEAFF.

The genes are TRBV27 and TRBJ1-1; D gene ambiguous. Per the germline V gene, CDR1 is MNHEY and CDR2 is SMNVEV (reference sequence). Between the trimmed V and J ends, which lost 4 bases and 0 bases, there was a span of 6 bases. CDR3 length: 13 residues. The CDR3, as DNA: TGTGCCAGCAGTTCAGCCATGAACACTGAAGCTTTCTTT. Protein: CASSSAMNTEAFF.

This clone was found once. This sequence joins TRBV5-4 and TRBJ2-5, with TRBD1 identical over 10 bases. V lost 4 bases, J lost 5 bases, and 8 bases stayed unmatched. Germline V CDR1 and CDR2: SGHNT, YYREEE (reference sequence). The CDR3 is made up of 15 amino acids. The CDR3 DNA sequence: TGTGCCAGCAGCGGGGGGACAGGGGAACCGGAGACCCAGTACTTC. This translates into CASSGGTGEPETQYF.

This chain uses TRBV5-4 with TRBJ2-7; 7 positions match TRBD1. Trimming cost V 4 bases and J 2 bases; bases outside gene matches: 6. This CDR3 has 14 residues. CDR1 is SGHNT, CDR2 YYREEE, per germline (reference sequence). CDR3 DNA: TGTGCCAGCAGCCACGGGACAGAGCCCTACGAGCAGTACTTC. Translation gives CASSHGTEPYEQYF. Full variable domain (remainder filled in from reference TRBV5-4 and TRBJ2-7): ETGVTQSPTHLIKTRGQQVTLRCSSQSGHNTVSWYQQALGQGPQFIFQYYREEENGRGNFPPRFSGLQFPNYSSELNVNALELDDSALYLCASSHGTEPYEQYFGPGTRLTVT.

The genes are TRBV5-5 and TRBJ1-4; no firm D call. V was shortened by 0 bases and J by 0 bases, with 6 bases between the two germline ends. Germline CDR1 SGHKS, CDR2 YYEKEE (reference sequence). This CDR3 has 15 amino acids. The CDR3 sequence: CASSLVAATNEKLFF. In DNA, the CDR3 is TGTGCCAGCAGCTTGGTCGCAGCAACTAATGAAAAACTGTTTTTT.